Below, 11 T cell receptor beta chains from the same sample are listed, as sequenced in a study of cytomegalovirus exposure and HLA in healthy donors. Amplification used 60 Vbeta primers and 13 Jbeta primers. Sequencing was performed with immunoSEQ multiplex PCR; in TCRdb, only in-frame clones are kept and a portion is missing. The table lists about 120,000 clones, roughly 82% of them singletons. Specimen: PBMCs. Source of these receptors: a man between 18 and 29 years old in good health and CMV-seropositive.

This chain's CDR3 is CASSWGQGLTFTGELFF. CDR3 DNA sequence: TGCGCCAGCAGTTGGGGCCAGGGCCTAACCTTCACCGGGGAGCTGTTTTTT. The chain is built from TRBV4-1 and TRBJ2-2; a weak D match, TRBD1 (5 bases). The CDR3 has 17 residues. V lost 6 bases and J lost 4, with 21 bases in between. Germline V lookup: CDR1 MGHRA, CDR2 YSYEKL.

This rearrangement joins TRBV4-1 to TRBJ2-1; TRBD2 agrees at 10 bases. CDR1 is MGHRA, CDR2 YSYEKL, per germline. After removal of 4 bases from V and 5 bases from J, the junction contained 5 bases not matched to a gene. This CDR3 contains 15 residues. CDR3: CASSRTSGANNEQFF. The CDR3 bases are TGCGCCAGCAGCCGCACTAGCGGGGCGAACAATGAGCAGTTCTTC.

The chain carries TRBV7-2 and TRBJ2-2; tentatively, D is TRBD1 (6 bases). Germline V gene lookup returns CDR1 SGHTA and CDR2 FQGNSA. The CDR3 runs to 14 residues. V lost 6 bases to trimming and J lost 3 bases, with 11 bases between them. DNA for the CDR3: TGTGCCAGCAGGTCACAGGGATACACCGGGGAGCTGTTTTTT. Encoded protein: CASRSQGYTGELFF.

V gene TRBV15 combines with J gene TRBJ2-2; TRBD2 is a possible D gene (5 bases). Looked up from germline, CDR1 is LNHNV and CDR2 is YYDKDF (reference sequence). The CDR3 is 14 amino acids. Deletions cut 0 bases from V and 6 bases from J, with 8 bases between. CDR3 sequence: CATSRDLGAGELFF. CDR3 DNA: TGTGCCACCAGCAGAGATTTGGGAGCCGGGGAGCTGTTTTTT. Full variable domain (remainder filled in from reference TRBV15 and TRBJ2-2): DAMVIQNPRYQVTQFGKPVTLSCSQTLNHNVMYWYQQKSSQAPKLLFHYYDKDFNNEADTPDNFQSRRPNTSFCFLDIRSPGLGDTAMYLCATSRDLGAGELFFGEGSRLTVL.

In DNA form, the CDR3 reads TGCGCCAGCAGTCACACCACCAACTATGGCTACACCTTC. It specifies CASSHTTNYGYTF. V gene TRBV10-2 combines with J gene TRBJ1-2; D gene unclear. V lost 5 bases and J 2 bases, leaving 9 bases between the germline ends. CDR1 is WSHSY, CDR2 SAAADI, per germline. The CDR3 runs to 13 residues.

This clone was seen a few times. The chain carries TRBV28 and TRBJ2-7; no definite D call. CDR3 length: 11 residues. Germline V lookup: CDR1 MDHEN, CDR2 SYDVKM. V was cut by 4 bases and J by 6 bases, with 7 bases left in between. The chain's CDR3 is CASSSTPEQYF. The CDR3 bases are TGTGCCAGCAGTTCGACTCCCGAGCAGTACTTC.

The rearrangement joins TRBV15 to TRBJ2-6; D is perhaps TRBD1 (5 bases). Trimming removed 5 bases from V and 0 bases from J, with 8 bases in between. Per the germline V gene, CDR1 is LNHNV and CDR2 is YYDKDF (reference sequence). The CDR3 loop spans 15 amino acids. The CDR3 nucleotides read TGTGCCACCAGCCCGGACAACTCTGGGGCCAACGTCCTGACTTTC. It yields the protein CATSPDNSGANVLTF.

The CDR3, as DNA: TGTGCCAGCAGCACGAGGGATCTCTATGGCTACACCTTC. This translates into CASSTRDLYGYTF. V is TRBV28 and J is TRBJ1-2; D ambiguous. From germline, CDR1 is MDHEN and CDR2 SYDVKM. The V gene lost 6 bases and the J gene lost 4 bases, with 12 bases spanning the gap. The length of the CDR3 is 13 residues.

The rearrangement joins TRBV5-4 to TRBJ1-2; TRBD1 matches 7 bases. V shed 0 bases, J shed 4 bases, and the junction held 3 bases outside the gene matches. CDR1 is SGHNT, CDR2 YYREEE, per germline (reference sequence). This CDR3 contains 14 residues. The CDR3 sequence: CASSLGQGSYGYTF. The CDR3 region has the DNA TGTGCCAGCAGCTTGGGACAGGGTTCCTATGGCTACACCTTC.

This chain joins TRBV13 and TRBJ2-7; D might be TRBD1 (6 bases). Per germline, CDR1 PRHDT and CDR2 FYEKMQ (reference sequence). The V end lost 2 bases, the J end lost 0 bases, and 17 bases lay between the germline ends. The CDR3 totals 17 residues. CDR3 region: CASSLSAGAGSSYEQYF. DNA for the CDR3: TGTGCCAGCAGCTTATCCGCAGGGGCCGGTAGCTCCTACGAGCAGTACTTC.

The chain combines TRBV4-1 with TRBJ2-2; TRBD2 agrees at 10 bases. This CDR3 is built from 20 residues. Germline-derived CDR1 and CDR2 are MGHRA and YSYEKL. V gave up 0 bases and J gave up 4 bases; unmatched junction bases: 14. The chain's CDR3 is CASSQDRLAGVFLSTGELFF. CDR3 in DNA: TGCGCCAGCAGCCAAGATCGTCTAGCGGGAGTTTTTTTGTCCACCGGGGAGCTGTTTTTT.